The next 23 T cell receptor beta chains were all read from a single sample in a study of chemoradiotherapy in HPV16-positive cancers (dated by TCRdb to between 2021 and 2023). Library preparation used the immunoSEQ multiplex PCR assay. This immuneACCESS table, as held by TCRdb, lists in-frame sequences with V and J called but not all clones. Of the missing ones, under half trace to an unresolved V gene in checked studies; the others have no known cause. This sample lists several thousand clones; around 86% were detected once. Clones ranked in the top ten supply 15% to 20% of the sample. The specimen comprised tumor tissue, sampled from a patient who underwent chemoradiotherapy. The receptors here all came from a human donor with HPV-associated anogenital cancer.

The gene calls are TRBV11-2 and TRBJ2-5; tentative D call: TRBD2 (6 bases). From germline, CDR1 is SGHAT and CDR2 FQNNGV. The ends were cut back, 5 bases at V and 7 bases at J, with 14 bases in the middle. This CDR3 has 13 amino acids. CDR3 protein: CASSTGLGGTQYF. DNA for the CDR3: TGTGCCAGCAGCACAGGCCTGGGGGGGACCCAGTACTTC.

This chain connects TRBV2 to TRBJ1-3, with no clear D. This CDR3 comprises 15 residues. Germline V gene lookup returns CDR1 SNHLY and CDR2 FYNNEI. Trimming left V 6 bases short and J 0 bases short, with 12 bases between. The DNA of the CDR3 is TGTGCCAGCAGGCCACGACCCGTCTCTGGAAACACCATATATTTT. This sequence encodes CASRPRPVSGNTIYF.

CDR3 bases: TGTGCCAGCAGCTTCCTCTTTCTCTTGGGAGGGGACAATGAGCAGTTCTTC. It translates to CASSFLFLLGGDNEQFF. The V and J genes are TRBV11-2 and TRBJ2-1; 7 bases fit TRBD2. The CDR3 covers 17 residues. Germline CDR1 is SGHAT and CDR2 is FQNNGV. V shed 3 bases and J 5 bases; nucleotides not matched to a gene: 13.

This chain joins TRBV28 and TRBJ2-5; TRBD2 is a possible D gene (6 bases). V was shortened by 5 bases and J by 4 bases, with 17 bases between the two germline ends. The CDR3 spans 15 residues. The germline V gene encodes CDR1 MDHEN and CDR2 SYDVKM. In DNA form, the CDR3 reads TGTGCCAGCAGTAACCTCGGGGGAACCGGAGAGACCCAGTACTTC. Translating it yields CASSNLGGTGETQYF.

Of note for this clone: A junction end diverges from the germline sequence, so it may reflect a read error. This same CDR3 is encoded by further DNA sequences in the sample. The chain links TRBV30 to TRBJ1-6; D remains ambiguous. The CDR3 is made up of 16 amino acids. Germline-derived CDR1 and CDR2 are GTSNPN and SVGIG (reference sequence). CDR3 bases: TGTGCCTGGAGTTCCCCGTCCCTCCCATATAATTCACCTCTCCACTTT. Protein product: CAWSSPSLPYNSPLHF.

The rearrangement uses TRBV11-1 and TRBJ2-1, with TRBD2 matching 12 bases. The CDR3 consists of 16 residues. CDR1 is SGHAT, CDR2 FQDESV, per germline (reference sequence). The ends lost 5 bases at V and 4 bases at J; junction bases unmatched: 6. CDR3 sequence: CASSPGLAGRYNEQFF. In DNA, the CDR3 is TGTGCCAGCAGCCCAGGACTAGCGGGAAGGTACAATGAGCAGTTCTTC.

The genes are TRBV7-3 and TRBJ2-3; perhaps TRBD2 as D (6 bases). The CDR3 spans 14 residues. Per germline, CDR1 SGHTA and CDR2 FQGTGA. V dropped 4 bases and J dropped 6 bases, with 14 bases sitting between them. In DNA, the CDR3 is TGTGCCAGCAGCTGGGGGGTCTCGGCCGATACGCAGTATTTT. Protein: CASSWGVSADTQYF.

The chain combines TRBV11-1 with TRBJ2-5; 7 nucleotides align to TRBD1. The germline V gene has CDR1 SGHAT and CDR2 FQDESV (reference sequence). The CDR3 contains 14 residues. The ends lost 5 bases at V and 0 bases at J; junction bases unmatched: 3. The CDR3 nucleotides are TGTGCCAGCAGCGAGACAGGGCACCAAGAGACCCAGTACTTC. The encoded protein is CASSETGHQETQYF. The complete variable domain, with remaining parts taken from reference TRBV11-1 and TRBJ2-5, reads EAEVAQSPRYKITEKSQAVAFWCDPISGHATLYWYRQILGQGPELLVQFQDESVVDDSQLPKDRFSAERLKGVDSTLKIQPAELGDSAMYLCASSETGHQETQYFGPGTRLLVL.

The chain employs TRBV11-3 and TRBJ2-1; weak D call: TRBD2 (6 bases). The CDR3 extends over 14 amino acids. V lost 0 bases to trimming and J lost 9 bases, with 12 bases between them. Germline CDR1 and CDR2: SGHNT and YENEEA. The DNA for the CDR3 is TGTGCCAGCAGCTTAGATGGGGGACTGGGTGAGCAGTTCTTC. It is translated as CASSLDGGLGEQFF.

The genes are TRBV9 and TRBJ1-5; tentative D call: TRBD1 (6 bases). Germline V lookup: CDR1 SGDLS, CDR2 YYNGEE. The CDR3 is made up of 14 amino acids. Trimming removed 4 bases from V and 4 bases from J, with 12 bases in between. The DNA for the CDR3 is TGTGCCAGCAGCCCGGGGGGGGCGAATCAGCCCCAGCATTTT. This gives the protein CASSPGGANQPQHF.

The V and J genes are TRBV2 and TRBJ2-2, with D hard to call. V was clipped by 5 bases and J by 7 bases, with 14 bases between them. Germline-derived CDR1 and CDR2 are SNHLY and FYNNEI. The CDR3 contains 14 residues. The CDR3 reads CASSLSSEVGELFF. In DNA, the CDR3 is TGTGCCAGCAGTTTATCTAGTGAGGTCGGGGAGCTGTTTTTT.

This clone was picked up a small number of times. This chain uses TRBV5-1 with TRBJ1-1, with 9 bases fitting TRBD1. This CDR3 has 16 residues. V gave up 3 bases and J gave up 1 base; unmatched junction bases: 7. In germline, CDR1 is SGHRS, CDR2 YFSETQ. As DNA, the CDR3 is TGCGCCAGCAGCTCCGGTCCACAGGGGGCGAACACTGAAGCTTTCTTT. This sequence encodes CASSSGPQGANTEAFF.

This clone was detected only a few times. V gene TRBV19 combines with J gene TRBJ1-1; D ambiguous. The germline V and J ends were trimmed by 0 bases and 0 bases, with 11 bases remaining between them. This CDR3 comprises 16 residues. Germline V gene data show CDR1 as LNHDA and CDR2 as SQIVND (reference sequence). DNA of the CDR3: TGTGCCAGTAGTATAGAATCTGGGCTGATGAACACTGAAGCTTTCTTT. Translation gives CASSIESGLMNTEAFF.

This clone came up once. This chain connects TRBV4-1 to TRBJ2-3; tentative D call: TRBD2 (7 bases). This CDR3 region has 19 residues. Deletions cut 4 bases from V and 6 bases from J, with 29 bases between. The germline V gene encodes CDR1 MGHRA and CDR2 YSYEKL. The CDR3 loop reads CASSPTGGGGVRGADTQYF. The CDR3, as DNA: TGCGCCAGCAGCCCAACAGGAGGGGGAGGGGTAAGAGGGGCCGATACGCAGTATTTT.

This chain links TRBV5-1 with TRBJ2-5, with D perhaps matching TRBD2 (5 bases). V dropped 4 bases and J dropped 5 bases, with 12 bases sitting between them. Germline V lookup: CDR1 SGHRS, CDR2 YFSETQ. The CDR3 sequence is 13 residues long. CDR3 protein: CASSAGVRETQYF. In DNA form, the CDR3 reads TGCGCCAGCAGCGCCGGGGTTCGCGAGACCCAGTACTTC.

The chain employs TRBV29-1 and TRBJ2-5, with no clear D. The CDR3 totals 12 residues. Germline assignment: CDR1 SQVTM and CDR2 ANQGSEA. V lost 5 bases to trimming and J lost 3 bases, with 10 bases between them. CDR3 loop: CSVRESKETQYF. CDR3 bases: TGCAGCGTTCGCGAATCAAAAGAGACCCAGTACTTC.

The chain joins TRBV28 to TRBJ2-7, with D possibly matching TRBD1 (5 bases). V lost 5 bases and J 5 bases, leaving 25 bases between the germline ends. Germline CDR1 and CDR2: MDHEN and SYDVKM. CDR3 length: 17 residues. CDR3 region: CASSRRPDISSRDEQYF. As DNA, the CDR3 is TGTGCCAGCAGTCGGCGCCCGGACATCTCGTCAAGGGACGAGCAGTACTTC.

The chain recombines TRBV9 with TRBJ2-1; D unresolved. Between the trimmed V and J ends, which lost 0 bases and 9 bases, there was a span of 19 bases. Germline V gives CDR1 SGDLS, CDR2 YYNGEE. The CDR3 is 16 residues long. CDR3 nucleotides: TGTGCCAGCAGCGTAGGGGCTAATTACATGCTCGGTGAGCAGTTCTTC. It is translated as CASSVGANYMLGEQFF.

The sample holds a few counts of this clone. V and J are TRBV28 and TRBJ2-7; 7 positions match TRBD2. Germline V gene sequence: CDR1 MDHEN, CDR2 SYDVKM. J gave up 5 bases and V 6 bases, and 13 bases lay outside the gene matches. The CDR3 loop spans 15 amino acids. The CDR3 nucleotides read TGTGCCAGCAGCAGTATACTAGCGCCCTTCCACGAGCAGTACTTC. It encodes CASSSILAPFHEQYF.

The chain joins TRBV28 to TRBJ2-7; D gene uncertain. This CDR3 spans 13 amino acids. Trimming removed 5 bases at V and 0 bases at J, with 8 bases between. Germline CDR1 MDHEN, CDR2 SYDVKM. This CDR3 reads CASSPPLSYEQYF. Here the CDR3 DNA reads TGTGCCAGCAGTCCGCCTCTCTCCTACGAGCAGTACTTC.

This CDR3 reads CASSTTSGQQYF. CDR3 nucleotide sequence: TGTGCCAGCAGTACCACTAGCGGCCAGCAGTATTTT. The genes are TRBV2 and TRBJ2-3, with 8 bases matching TRBD2. This CDR3 is built from 12 residues. Unmatched junction bases numbered 6, after V lost 5 bases and J lost 11 bases. The germline gives CDR1 SNHLY, CDR2 FYNNEI.

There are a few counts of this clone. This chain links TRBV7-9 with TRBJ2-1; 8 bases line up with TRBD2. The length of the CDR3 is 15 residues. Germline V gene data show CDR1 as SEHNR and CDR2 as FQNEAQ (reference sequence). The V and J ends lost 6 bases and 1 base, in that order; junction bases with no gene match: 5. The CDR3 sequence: CASSLSGSSYNEQFF. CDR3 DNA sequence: TGTGCCAGCAGTTTGAGCGGGAGTTCCTACAATGAGCAGTTCTTC.

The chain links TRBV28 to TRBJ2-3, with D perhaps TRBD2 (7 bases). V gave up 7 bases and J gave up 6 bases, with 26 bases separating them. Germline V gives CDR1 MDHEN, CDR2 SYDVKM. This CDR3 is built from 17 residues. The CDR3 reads CASNLGGGPAKRDTQYF. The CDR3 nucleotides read TGTGCCAGCAACTTGGGGGGGGGCCCGGCCAAGAGGGATACGCAGTATTTT.